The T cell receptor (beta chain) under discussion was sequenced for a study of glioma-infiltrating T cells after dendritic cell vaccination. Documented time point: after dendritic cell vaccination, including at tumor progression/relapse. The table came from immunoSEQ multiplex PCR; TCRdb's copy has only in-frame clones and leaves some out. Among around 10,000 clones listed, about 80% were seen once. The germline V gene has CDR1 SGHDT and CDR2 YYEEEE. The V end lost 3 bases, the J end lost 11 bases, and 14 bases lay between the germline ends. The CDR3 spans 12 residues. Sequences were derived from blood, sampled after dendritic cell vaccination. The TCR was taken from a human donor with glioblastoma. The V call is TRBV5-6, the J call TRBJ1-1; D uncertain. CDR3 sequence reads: CASSSGSPVAFF. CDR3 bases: TGTGCCAGCAGCTCCGGGTCCCCAGTTGCTTTCTTT.